This entry lists 21 T cell receptor beta chains sequenced from one sample in a study of blood T cell repertoires in COVID-19. Method: immunoSEQ multiplex PCR; TCRdb's copy keeps in-frame clones and lacks some. The sample records approximately 210,000 clones, 92% being singletons. The material sequenced was peripheral blood. These receptor sequences come from a man aged 30 to 39 with acute or convalescent COVID-19.

This rearrangement joins TRBV4-1 to TRBJ1-5, with D possibly matching TRBD1 (6 bases). From germline, CDR1 is MGHRA and CDR2 YSYEKL. The V end was cut by 1 base, the J end by 0 bases, with 13 bases between. The CDR3 runs to 17 residues. The CDR3 DNA is TGCGCCAGCAGCCAAGGTGGGGGCCTGGATAGCAATCAGCCCCAGCATTTT. Protein: CASSQGGGLDSNQPQHF.

V usage is TRBV2 and J usage is TRBJ2-3, with 7 bases aligning to TRBD1. This CDR3 spans 16 amino acids. Losses at the gene ends were 6 bases for V and 4 bases for J; bases not matched to a gene: 13. Per germline, CDR1 SNHLY and CDR2 FYNNEI. The CDR3 is CASRILTGFWADTQYF. As DNA, the CDR3 is TGTGCCAGCAGAATATTGACAGGGTTTTGGGCAGATACGCAGTATTTT.

The CDR3 nucleotides read TGTGCCAGCAGCCAAGAGGGAGCGGGAGTTCAAGAGACCCAGTACTTC. Its protein is CASSQEGAGVQETQYF. The chain is built from TRBV3-1 (or the pseudogene TRBV3-2) and TRBJ2-5; 8 bases fit TRBD2. Germline assignment: CDR1 LGHDT and CDR2 YNNKEL (reference sequence). The CDR3 has 16 amino acids. Trimming at V came to 0 bases and at J to 2 bases, leaving 5 bases not matched to a gene.

This chain connects TRBV4-1 to TRBJ2-4; TRBD1 matches at 8 bases. There are 16 residues in the CDR3. Unmatched junction bases numbered 3, after V lost 1 base and J lost 1 base. The germline V gene encodes CDR1 MGHRA and CDR2 YSYEKL. In nucleotides, the CDR3 is TGCGCCAGCAGCCAAGTCACAGGGGGGGCCAAAAACATTCAGTACTTC. This encodes CASSQVTGGAKNIQYF.

The V gene is TRBV2, the J gene TRBJ2-3; D might be TRBD2 (5 bases). The CDR3 runs to 14 residues. Germline V gene sequence: CDR1 SNHLY, CDR2 FYNNEI. The V end was cut by 3 bases, the J end by 4 bases, with 11 bases between. The CDR3 is CASSDPGTADTQYF. The CDR3 nucleotides are TGTGCCAGCAGTGATCCGGGAACGGCAGATACGCAGTATTTT.

The rearrangement joins TRBV5-1 to TRBJ1-3; 8 positions match TRBD1. The V segment lost 3 bases and the J segment 2 bases; nucleotides outside the gene matches: 4. The CDR3 is made up of 15 amino acids. The germline V gene encodes CDR1 SGHRS and CDR2 YFSETQ. This CDR3 reads CASSSDRGTGNTIYF. The CDR3 DNA reads as TGCGCCAGCAGCTCTGACAGGGGCACTGGAAACACCATATATTTT.

The chain has TRBV5-1 and TRBJ2-7; 9 bases align to TRBD2. Germline CDR1 SGHRS, CDR2 YFSETQ. With 4 bases clipped from V and 6 bases from J, the junction kept 11 bases outside the gene matches. The CDR3 extends over 15 amino acids. CDR3 DNA: TGCGCCAGCAGCAGGTTAGGGACTAGCCCGGGCGAGCAGTACTTC. As protein: CASSRLGTSPGEQYF.

V gene TRBV24-1 combines with J gene TRBJ2-3; D perhaps matches TRBD2 (6 bases). CDR3 length equals 20 residues. Germline CDR1 and CDR2: KGHDR and SFDVKD. V shed 1 base and J shed 2 bases, with 24 bases lying between them. This CDR3 is CATSDFGRAGGKTNTDTQYF. Here the CDR3 DNA reads TGTGCCACCAGTGATTTTGGCAGGGCTGGGGGGAAGACAAACACAGATACGCAGTATTTT.

This clone appeared once. The chain is built from TRBV30 and TRBJ2-2, with 8 bases lining up with TRBD1. The CDR3 is 16 residues long. CDR1 and CDR2 from the germline V gene are GTSNPN and SVGIG (reference sequence). Germline trimming cut 3 bases from V and 2 bases from J; bases unmatched to any gene: 8. The CDR3 spells CAWRDRVFLNTGELFF. The CDR3 DNA is TGTGCCTGGAGGGACAGGGTGTTTTTAAACACCGGGGAGCTGTTTTTT.

The rearrangement joins TRBV6-5 to TRBJ1-2; perhaps TRBD1 as D (5 bases). CDR1 and CDR2 (germline): MNHEY, SVGAGI. Trimming pared 4 bases from V and 2 bases from J, leaving 14 bases between. The CDR3 is 15 residues long. The CDR3 coding sequence is TGTGCCAGCAGTTTTAGTCAGGGCAGGAACTATGGCTACACCTTC. Its protein product is CASSFSQGRNYGYTF.

The CDR3 loop reads CASSQARGPNEKLFF. The CDR3 DNA reads as TGTGCCAGCAGCCAAGCCAGGGGCCCTAATGAAAAACTGTTTTTT. The genes are TRBV3-1 (or the pseudogene TRBV3-2) and TRBJ1-4, with D possibly matching TRBD1 (6 bases). CDR1 is LGHDT, CDR2 YNNKEL, per germline (reference sequence). V lost 1 base, J lost 3 bases, and 9 bases lay in between. This CDR3 is 15 amino acids long.

The chain joins TRBV5-1 to TRBJ2-5, with D perhaps TRBD2 (5 bases). In germline, CDR1 is SGHRS, CDR2 YFSETQ. V gave up 0 bases and J gave up 4 bases, with 13 bases separating them. The CDR3 sequence is 15 residues long. For the CDR3, the DNA is TGCGCCAGCAGCTTGGCAGCGGCTTCTGGAGAGACCCAGTACTTC. Translation: CASSLAAASGETQYF. The full variable domain, in which reference TRBV5-1 and TRBJ2-5 provide the parts outside the CDR3, is KAGVTQTPRYLIKTRGQQVTLSCSPISGHRSVSWYQQTPGQGLQFLFEYFSETQRNKGNFPGRFSGRQFSNSRSEMNVSTLELGDSALYLCASSLAAASGETQYFGPGTRLLVL.

J is TRBJ2-1 and V is TRBV28, with 9 bases fitting TRBD2. In germline, CDR1 is MDHEN, CDR2 SYDVKM. Trimming removed 1 base from V and 5 bases from J; junction bases left unmatched: 6. There are 16 residues in the CDR3. The chain's CDR3 is CASSLLPSGANNEQFF. CDR3 nucleotide sequence: TGTGCCAGCAGTTTATTGCCTAGCGGGGCCAACAATGAGCAGTTCTTC.

This chain joins TRBV18 and TRBJ1-1; TRBD1 matches 10 bases. CDR1 is KGHSH, CDR2 LQKENI, per germline. This CDR3 is 16 amino acids long. V lost 2 bases to trimming and J lost 2 bases; unmatched junction nucleotides: 5. The CDR3 spells CASSPDRGRINTEAFF. CDR3 bases: TGTGCCAGCTCACCAGACAGGGGGCGGATTAACACTGAAGCTTTCTTT.

The chain recombines TRBV28 with TRBJ1-2; the match to TRBD1 covers 9 bases. V was pared by 6 bases and J by 5 bases, with 7 bases of the junction left unmatched. CDR1 and CDR2 (germline): MDHEN, SYDVKM. This CDR3 has 14 residues. The CDR3 DNA follows: TGTGCCAGCAGACAGGGGGCGCTTGGATATGGCTACACCTTC. It is translated as CASRQGALGYGYTF.

V and J are TRBV5-4 and TRBJ2-7; TRBD2 agrees at 7 bases. The CDR3 spans 16 residues. Germline V CDR1 and CDR2: SGHNT, YYREEE (reference sequence). After removal of 4 bases from V and 3 bases from J, the junction contained 13 bases not matched to a gene. The CDR3 DNA sequence: TGTGCCAGCAGCCTGGACCTCGGGGGGAGTCACTACGAGCAGTACTTC. Encoded protein: CASSLDLGGSHYEQYF.

The V and J genes are TRBV6-6 and TRBJ2-2; D gene unclear. Trimming took 2 bases from V and 0 from J, leaving 7 bases between them. CDR1 and CDR2 (germline): MNHNY, SVGAGI (reference sequence). CDR3 size: 15 residues. The CDR3: CASSYRRTNTGELFF. In nucleotides, the CDR3 is TGTGCCAGCAGTTACCGGCGGACGAACACCGGGGAGCTGTTTTTT.

The chain joins TRBV4-1 to TRBJ2-2; D unresolved. V was shortened by 6 bases and J by 5 bases, with 10 bases between the two germline ends. In germline, CDR1 is MGHRA, CDR2 YSYEKL. This CDR3 is built from 13 residues. CDR3 nucleotides: TGCGCCAGCAGAGGTTACGGGACCGGGGAGCTGTTTTTT. Its translation is CASRGYGTGELFF.

The chain combines TRBV3-1 (or the pseudogene TRBV3-2) with TRBJ2-1, with a possible D match to TRBD1 (6 bases). The length of the CDR3 is 17 residues. Germline CDR1 LGHDT, CDR2 YNNKEL (reference sequence). V lost 2 bases to trimming and J lost 4 bases, with 18 bases between them. Here the CDR3 reads CASSQNPYGTQYNEQFF. The CDR3 DNA reads TGTGCCAGCAGCCAAAATCCTTACGGGACACAATACAATGAGCAGTTCTTC.

The rearrangement uses TRBV5-4 and TRBJ1-4, with a tentative D call TRBD1 (6 bases). This CDR3 is built from 16 residues. The V gene's germline CDR1 is SGHNT and CDR2 YYREEE (reference sequence). V lost 5 bases and J 7 bases, leaving 21 bases between the germline ends. The CDR3 nucleotides are TGTGCCAGCAGTGGAGGCCGGGGGGGGGCTGGTGAAAAACTGTTTTTT. Its translation: CASSGGRGGAGEKLFF.

The chain couples TRBV5-4 to TRBJ1-1, with 9 bases that match TRBD1. Germline CDR1 reads SGHNT; CDR2 reads YYREEE (reference sequence). The CDR3 totals 15 residues. J was trimmed by 4 bases and V by 4 bases; bases with no gene match: 8. CDR3 sequence: CASSIAGTGRTEAFF. The CDR3 bases are TGTGCCAGCAGCATCGCCGGGACAGGGCGCACTGAAGCTTTCTTT.